This passage covers 5 T cell receptor beta chains from one sample sequenced in a study of T cell clusters in autoimmune cytopenias. One tube held mixed TRB-A and TRB-B primer pools for touch-down PCR. Using the multiplex PCR reads, TCRdb records one entry per CDR3 protein without DNA. The table for this sample gives around 4,500 distinct CDR3 sequences. Tens of thousands of genome equivalents of blood DNA were amplified for TRB. The sample taken for sequencing was peripheral blood. The receptors shown here come from a human donor with an autoimmune cytopenia or autoimmune hepatitis (not recorded which).

By frequency, this clonotype is medium-sized. This chain links TRBV6-6 with TRBJ2-1; no DNA is available, so the TRBD1 call from TCRdb remains unchecked. There are 14 residues in the CDR3. CDR1 is MNHNY, CDR2 SVGAGI, per germline (reference sequence). This chain's CDR3 is CASSLRDRGGEQFF.

The CDR3 reads CSVPGRGTDTQYF. This chain links TRBV20-1 with TRBJ2-3; TCRdb's D gene call, TRBD1, goes unchecked for lack of DNA. Germline V gene data show CDR1 as DFQATT and CDR2 as SNEGSKA (reference sequence). The CDR3 extends over 13 amino acids.

Its frequency marks this clonotype as medium-sized. CDR3 region: CASSPGGRNEQFF. The V gene is TRBV18, the J gene TRBJ2-1; TCRdb calls TRBD1, which cannot be checked without DNA. Germline values: CDR1 KGHSH, CDR2 LQKENI. This CDR3 comprises 13 residues.

Its frequency marks this clonotype as medium-sized. This chain connects TRBV6-5 to TRBJ2-5; lacking DNA, the TRBD1 call made by TCRdb goes unchecked. The germline CDR1 and CDR2 sequences are MNHEY and SVGAGI. The CDR3 loop spans 15 amino acids. The CDR3 here is CASSPRIGAIMTQYF.

V and J are TRBV6-5 and TRBJ1-1; TCRdb reports TRBD1, a call that lacks DNA to check it against. CDR3 length: 12 amino acids. CDR1 is MNHEY, CDR2 SVGAGI, per germline. The CDR3: CACGTRHTEAFF.